Presented here are 2 T cell receptor beta chains from one specimen sequenced in a study of shared clonotypes between healthy human individuals. Profiling relied on immunoSEQ multiplex PCR, and the TCRdb table lists in-frame clones only, not all of them. In the table there are about half a million clones, 79% of which are singletons. Sequencing was performed on PBMCs. Receptor source: a woman in her forties in good health. Some clones in this sample may be carry-over from other donors' samples.

This chain uses TRBV27 with TRBJ2-3; D tentatively reads TRBD1 or TRBD2 (5 bases each). The V and J ends lost 6 bases and 1 base respectively, with 14 bases between them. Germline V gene lookup returns CDR1 MNHEY and CDR2 SMNVEV (reference sequence). This CDR3 spans 15 amino acids. The CDR3 protein is CASRLGTDRTDTQYF. The CDR3 nucleotides are TGTGCCAGCAGGCTTGGGACGGATCGCACAGATACGCAGTATTTT.

This clone was observed a few times. This CDR3 reads CASSAGSPDYNEQFF. CDR3 sequence (DNA): TGTGCCAGCAGCGCCGGGAGCCCAGACTACAATGAGCAGTTCTTC. V is TRBV9 and J is TRBJ2-1; a weak D match, TRBD2 (6 bases). This CDR3 is built from 15 residues. Germline values: CDR1 SGDLS, CDR2 YYNGEE. Deletions cut 3 bases from V and 3 bases from J, with 13 bases between.